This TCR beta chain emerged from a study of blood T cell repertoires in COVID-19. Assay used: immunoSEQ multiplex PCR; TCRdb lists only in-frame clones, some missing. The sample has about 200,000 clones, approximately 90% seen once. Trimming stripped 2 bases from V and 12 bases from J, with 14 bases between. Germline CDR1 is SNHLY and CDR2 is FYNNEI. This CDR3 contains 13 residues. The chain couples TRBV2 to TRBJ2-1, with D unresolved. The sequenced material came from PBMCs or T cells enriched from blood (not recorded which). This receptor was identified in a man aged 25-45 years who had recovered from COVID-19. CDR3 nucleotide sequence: TGTGCCAGCAGTGAATCCGGTAACGGTCTGCAGTTCTTC. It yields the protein CASSESGNGLQFF.